This TCR beta chain was documented in a study of cytomegalovirus exposure and HLA in healthy donors. Study-wide findings and caveats: The HLA-A and HLA-B alleles of most subjects were reportedly predicted accurately from TCR beta sequences.

While unrecorded immune exposures were likely, the donors were nominally healthy when sampled. The PCR made use of 60 Vbeta and 13 Jbeta primers. TCRdb's copy holds only in-frame clones and misses some; the assay was immunoSEQ multiplex PCR. The table shows tens of thousands of clones, with 80% to 90% occurring only once. V lost 4 bases and J lost 5; bases outside the gene matches: 11. Germline V gives CDR1 SQVTM, CDR2 ANQGSEA. The CDR3 is made up of 15 amino acids. Remarks on this clone: Its antigen is currently unknown.

The sample consisted of PBMCs. V usage is TRBV29-1 and J usage is TRBJ2-5; 9 nucleotides agree with TRBD1. The receptor was isolated from a man between 18 and 35 years old in good health and CMV-seronegative. The DNA for the CDR3 is TGCAGCGTTGTTCCCGGACAGGGGCGTAGGGAGACCCAGTACTTC. This encodes CSVVPGQGRRETQYF.